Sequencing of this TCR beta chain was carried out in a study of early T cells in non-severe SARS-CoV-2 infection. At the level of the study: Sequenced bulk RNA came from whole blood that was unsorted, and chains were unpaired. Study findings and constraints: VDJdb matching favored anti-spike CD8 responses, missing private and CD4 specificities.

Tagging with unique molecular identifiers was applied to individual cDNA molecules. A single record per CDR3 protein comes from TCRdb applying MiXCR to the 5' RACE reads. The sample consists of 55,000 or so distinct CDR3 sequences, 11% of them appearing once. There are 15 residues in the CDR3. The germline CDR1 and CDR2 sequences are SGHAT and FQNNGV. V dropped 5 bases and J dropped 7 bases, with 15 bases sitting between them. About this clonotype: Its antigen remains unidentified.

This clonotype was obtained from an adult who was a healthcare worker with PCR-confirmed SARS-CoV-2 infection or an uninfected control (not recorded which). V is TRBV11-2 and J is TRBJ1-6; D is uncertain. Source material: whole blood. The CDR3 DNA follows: TGTGCCAGCAGCACGGTGAGGGCAGGAAATTCACCCCTCCACTTT. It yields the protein CASSTVRAGNSPLHF.